This T cell receptor (beta chain) was obtained from a study of T-cell reconstitution after alpha-beta-depleted transplantation in children. Between the trimmed V and J ends, which lost 5 bases and 3 bases, there was a span of 10 bases. CDR3 length: 13 amino acids. TCRbeta library preparation incorporated unique molecular identifiers. Using its own MiXCR run on the PCR reads, TCRdb lists one record per CDR3 protein. This sample has more than 400,000 distinct CDR3 sequences, with about 40% found just once. This clonotype was detected only a few times. Sequencing was performed on PBMCs, taken before TCRalphabeta/CD19-depleted stem cell transplant. This receptor was obtained from a girl aged 2 to 9 with aplastic anemia, due to receive a stem cell transplant. The J gene is TRBJ2-5, the V gene TRBV12-3 or TRBV12-4; D might be TRBD1 (6 bases). CDR3 nucleotides: TGTGCCAGCAGTGGCCACAGGGAAGAGACCCAGTACTTC. Its translation is CASSGHREETQYF.